This TCR beta chain appears in the sequencing data of a study of blood T cells in healthy people across ages. A second PCR, run for roughly 7 to 11 cycles, used a sample-barcoded 5' primer plus a J-beta primer mix. Every molecule of cDNA carried a tag from a template-switch adaptor with 12 random nucleotides. From the 5' RACE reads, TCRdb called clonotypes with MiXCR, one entry per CDR3 protein. This repertoire shows some 640,000 distinct CDR3 sequences, approximately 30% found once; its top ten account for about a sixth. V trimming: 6 bases; J trimming: 0 bases; junction bases outside the gene matches: 8. This CDR3 spans 16 amino acids.

This receptor was obtained from a woman older than 75 in good health. The sample was blood. V usage is TRBV12-3 or TRBV12-4 and J usage is TRBJ2-1, with 7 bases matching TRBD2. CDR3 sequence reads: CASRPTGGSSYNEQFF. The DNA for the CDR3 is TGTGCCAGCAGGCCCACGGGGGGTTCCTCCTACAATGAGCAGTTCTTC.